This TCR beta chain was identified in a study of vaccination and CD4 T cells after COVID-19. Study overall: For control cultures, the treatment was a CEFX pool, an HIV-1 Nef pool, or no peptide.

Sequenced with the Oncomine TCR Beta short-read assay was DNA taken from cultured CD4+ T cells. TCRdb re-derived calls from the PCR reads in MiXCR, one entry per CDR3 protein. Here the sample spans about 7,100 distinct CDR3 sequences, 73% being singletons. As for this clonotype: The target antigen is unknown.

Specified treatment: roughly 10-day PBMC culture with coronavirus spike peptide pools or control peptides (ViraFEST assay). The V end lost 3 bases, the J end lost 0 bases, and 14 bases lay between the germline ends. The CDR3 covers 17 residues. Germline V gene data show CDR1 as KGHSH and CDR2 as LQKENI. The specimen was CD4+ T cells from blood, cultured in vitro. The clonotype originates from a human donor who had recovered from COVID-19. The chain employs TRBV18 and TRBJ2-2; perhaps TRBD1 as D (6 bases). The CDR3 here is CASSPPGHHSNTGELFF. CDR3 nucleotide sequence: TGTGCCAGCTCACCTCCGGGACATCACTCGAACACCGGGGAGCTGTTTTTT.